Sequencing of this T cell receptor beta chain was carried out in a study of CD8+ T cells in alopecia areata. Findings and limits, study-wide: Normal scalp showed lower clonality than lesional scalp, especially alopecia totalis/universalis.

cDNA serving as the sequencing template came from extracted, reverse transcribed RNA. The table came from immunoSEQ multiplex PCR; TCRdb's copy has only in-frame clones and leaves some out. This table holds around 200,000 clones, approximately 56% found once. CDR1 SGHNT and CDR2 YYREEE come from the germline V gene (reference sequence). The CDR3 runs 11 residues. Concerning this clone itself: As yet, its antigen is unknown. One end of the junction varies from germline; a read error may be responsible.

Treatment described: oral pan-JAK inhibitor, 5-10 mg twice daily. V gene TRBV5-4 combines with J gene TRBJ2-1; D might be TRBD2 (6 bases). Sequencing used CD4+ T cells sorted from blood, obtained at week 4, from a patient treated with tofacitinib. This receptor was taken from a human donor with alopecia areata. The CDR3 coding sequence is TGTGCCAGCAGCTCGTTGACTAGTAGGATCTTC. Translated: CASSSLTSRIF.